The 30 T cell receptor beta chains presented below share a single source sample, sequenced in a study of tumor-infiltrating lymphocytes in primary liver carcinoma. From 400 to 550 ng total RNA, TCR beta cDNA was generated with a primer in the constant region. Employing slightly modified ARM-PCR, three nested multiplex PCR rounds were run, and these gave rise to the TCR beta libraries. TRBV1-TRBV30 forward primers paired with a C-beta reverse primer drove the first two PCR rounds, roughly 10 cycles each. TCRdb re-called the multiplex PCR reads with MiXCR, one entry per CDR3 protein. Among 120,000 or so distinct CDR3 sequences, 60% to 70% were seen once, and the ten largest hold 9.3%. Unsorted bulk tissue (about 18-30 mg) underwent RNA and DNA co-extraction. Sequenced input: liver tumor tissue from sampling region 1. Regarding subset: tumor region T1, superior pole. These receptors were taken from a woman aged 55 to 70 with primary liver carcinoma and hepatitis B virus infection.

This clonotype was detected ten times or more. J is TRBJ2-5 and V is TRBV14, with D possibly TRBD2 on 5 matching bases. This CDR3 is built from 14 residues. The V gene's germline CDR1 is SGHDN and CDR2 FVKESK. V was clipped by 2 bases and J by 4 bases, with 11 bases between them. Here the CDR3 reads CASSQLGSRETQYF. The CDR3 DNA follows: TGTGCCAGCAGCCAACTTGGGAGCAGAGAGACCCAGTACTTC.

This clonotype showed up just a few times. The chain is built from TRBV5-1 and TRBJ1-5, with D possibly TRBD1 on 5 matching bases. The CDR3 consists of 16 residues. Germline CDR1 SGHRS, CDR2 YFSETQ. V shed 4 bases and J shed 0 bases, with 14 bases lying between them. The CDR3 reads CASSPGGAYSNQPQHF. The CDR3 DNA follows: TGCGCCAGCAGCCCCGGAGGGGCTTATAGCAATCAGCCCCAGCATTTT.

As to this clonotype: A read error may account for a junction end that differs from germline. The rearrangement joins TRBV28 to TRBJ2-7; 7 bases map to TRBD2. From germline, CDR1 is MDHEN and CDR2 SYDVKM. The CDR3 covers 15 residues. The CDR3 nucleotides are TGTACCAGCAGTCCCAGCGGGACCGACTCCTACGAGCAGTACTTC. Encoded protein: CTSSPSGTDSYEQYF.

In this sample, this clonotype turned up a few times. This rearrangement joins TRBV5-4 to TRBJ2-3, with 8 bases aligning to TRBD2. The V segment lost 6 bases and the J segment 3 bases; nucleotides outside the gene matches: 24. The length of the CDR3 is 20 residues. In germline, CDR1 is SGHNT, CDR2 YYREEE (reference sequence). For the CDR3, the DNA is TGTGCCAGCACCAGCTTTTCGGGGGGGGCAGCTTTAGGTAATACAGATACGCAGTATTTT. Protein product: CASTSFSGGAALGNTDTQYF.

A word on this clonotype: This may come from a read error, since a much larger clone is one base off. The rearrangement joins TRBV4-1 to TRBJ1-3; 12 positions match TRBD1. Germline values: CDR1 MGHRA, CDR2 YSYEKL. CDR3 length equals 20 residues. DNA of the CDR3: TGCGCCAGCAGCCAAGATCCCATGGGGACAGGGGGCTTCTCTGTAAACACCATATATTTT. The encoded protein is CASSQDPMGTGGFSVNTIYF.

This clonotype was recorded only once. At one of its ends the junction is not consistent with the germline gene, which may arise from a read error. The gene calls are TRBV5-1 and TRBJ2-4; maybe TRBD1 (6 bases). Germline lookup yields CDR1 SGHRS and CDR2 YFSETQ. This CDR3 has 17 amino acids. As DNA, the CDR3 is TGCGTCAGCAGTTTGTCCCGCTACCAGGGGATTGGGGACATTCAGTACTTC. It translates to CVSSLSRYQGIGDIQYF.

This clonotype was detected once. A read error may account for a junction end that differs from germline. The genes are TRBV29-1 and TRBJ2-3; 8 bases are shared with TRBD1. Looked up from germline, CDR1 is SQVTM and CDR2 is ANQGSEA. The CDR3 is 15 residues long. The CDR3 DNA is TGCAGCGTTGGAATCAGGGGGCGAGGCACAGATGCGCAGTATTTT. This gives the protein CSVGIRGRGTDAQYF.

On this clonotype: One base away lies a much larger clone, so this may be a sequencing read error. Here the CDR3 omits its conserved ending phenylalanine or tryptophan, so a read error is the likely source. V and J are TRBV29-1 and TRBJ2-7; perhaps TRBD2 as D (5 bases). Germline CDR1 SQVTM, CDR2 ANQGSEA. V lost 6 bases and J lost 1, with 10 bases in between. This CDR3 contains 12 residues. The CDR3 sequence: CSVAGGSYEQYL. The CDR3 bases are TGCAGCGTCGCAGGAGGATCCTACGAGCAGTACTTA.

In the case of this clonotype: Being one base from a much bigger clone, this may be a read error. The chain joins TRBV7-8 to TRBJ2-7, with a weak D call TRBD1 (5 bases). The CDR3 runs 13 residues. Germline V CDR1 and CDR2: SGHVS, FQNEAQ. CDR3 sequence: CTSSFAGPYEQYF. The CDR3, as DNA: TGTACCAGCAGCTTTGCAGGGCCCTACGAGCAGTACTTC.

Remarks on this clonotype: The junction departs from the called germline gene at one end, perhaps through a read error. V usage is TRBV28 and J usage is TRBJ1-2, with D perhaps matching TRBD1 (5 bases). Looked up from germline, CDR1 is MDHEN and CDR2 is SYDVKM. CDR3 length equals 16 residues. CDR3 sequence: CASTLSWPGGTYCYTF. As DNA, the CDR3 is TGTGCCAGCACTTTATCTTGGCCGGGGGGGACCTATTGCTACACCTTC.

The CDR3 spells CSVVTGNYGYTF. CDR3 coding DNA: TGCAGCGTCGTGACAGGGAACTATGGCTACACCTTC. This chain connects TRBV29-1 to TRBJ1-2; 7 bases map to TRBD1. Per germline, CDR1 SQVTM and CDR2 ANQGSEA. This CDR3 is 12 amino acids long. Unmatched junction bases numbered 3, after V lost 6 bases and J lost 2 bases. Based on the CDR3 plus reference TRBV29-1 and TRBJ1-2, the full variable domain is SAVISQKPSRDICQRGTSLTIQCQVDSQVTMMFWYRQQPGQSLTLIATANQGSEATYESGFVIDKFPISRPNLTFSTLTVSNMSPEDSSIYLCSVVTGNYGYTFGSGTRLTVV.

In this sample, this clonotype turned up many times. The chain carries TRBV6-1 and TRBJ2-3; D possibly corresponds to TRBD2 (5 bases). Per the germline V gene, CDR1 is MNHNS and CDR2 is SASEGT. The CDR3 is 15 residues long. CDR3 coding DNA: TGTGACCCGACCGCCGAGGATCCTCGGGAAGATACGCAGTATTTT. Translation gives CDPTAEDPREDTQYF.

To note about this clonotype: The junction departs from the called germline gene at one end, perhaps through a read error. This chain links TRBV6-6 with TRBJ2-1; 9 nucleotides align to TRBD2. In germline, CDR1 is MNHNY, CDR2 SVGAGI (reference sequence). The CDR3 contains 15 residues. CDR3 DNA sequence: TGTGCCAGCAGTTCCGGGACTAGCTACTACAATGAGCAGCTCTTC. Amino acids: CASSSGTSYYNEQLF.

This clonotype was observed once. The V gene is TRBV11-2, the J gene TRBJ2-1; 13 nucleotides match TRBD2. The V gene's germline CDR1 is SGHAT and CDR2 FQNNGV. The CDR3 runs to 13 residues. The ends lost 6 bases at V and 12 bases at J; junction bases unmatched: 5. In DNA form, the CDR3 reads TGTGCCAGCAGTGGGACTAGCGGGGCAGTGCAGTTCTTC. As protein: CASSGTSGAVQFF.

To note about this clonotype: An end of the junction does not agree with germline; a read error may underlie this. The chain is built from TRBV30 and TRBJ1-1; D gene uncertain. The length of the CDR3 is 15 residues. CDR1 GTSNPN and CDR2 SVGIG come from the germline V gene (reference sequence). Here the CDR3 reads CAWSAPRQPRTESFF. In nucleotides, the CDR3 is TGTGCCTGGAGTGCCCCTCGACAACCCCGCACTGAATCTTTCTTT.

This clonotype was observed at least ten times. The chain couples TRBV12-3 or TRBV12-4 to TRBJ1-1; TRBD1 might be the D (5 bases). This CDR3 contains 15 residues. V lost 8 bases and J 1 base, leaving 17 bases between the germline ends. The CDR3 protein is CASRMGTERNTEAFF. The CDR3 region has the DNA TGTGCCAGCCGTATGGGGACGGAGAGGAACACTGAAGCTTTCTTT.

A single count supports this clonotype. The CDR3 does not close with the conserved phenylalanine or tryptophan, likely indicating a read error. The genes are TRBV11-3 and TRBJ2-5; D is ambiguous. The CDR3 covers 14 residues. Germline loops: CDR1 SGHNT, CDR2 YENEEA. The CDR3 spells CANSLVVVGETQYL. The DNA for the CDR3 is TGTGCCAACAGCTTAGTGGTGGTTGGGGAGACCCAGTACCTC.

About this clonotype: One end of the junction does not line up with germline, which may come from a read error. The CDR3 sequence is CASSLTIGTSYNDQFF. The CDR3 DNA reads TGTGCCAGCAGCCTGACGATTGGGACGAGCTACAATGACCAGTTCTTC. The chain couples TRBV5-4 to TRBJ2-1, with D perhaps matching TRBD1 or TRBD2 (5 bases each). In germline, CDR1 is SGHNT, CDR2 YYREEE (reference sequence). This CDR3 region has 16 residues.

The rearrangement links TRBV12-3 or TRBV12-4 to TRBJ2-1, with 9 positions matching TRBD2. Trimming cost V 3 bases and J 6 bases; bases outside gene matches: 9. This CDR3 is built from 16 residues. The CDR3 loop reads CASSFSVTSGGNEQFF. CDR3 DNA: TGTGCCAGCAGTTTTTCAGTGACTAGCGGAGGCAATGAGCAGTTCTTC.

The rearrangement links TRBV7-9 to TRBJ2-2; no firm D call. CDR1 and CDR2 (germline): SEHNR, FQNEAQ (reference sequence). This CDR3 spans 14 amino acids. V gave up 9 bases and J gave up 0 bases, with 11 bases separating them. CDR3 DNA sequence: TGTGCCAGAAGTAGTTTGGCGAACACCGGGGAGCTGTTTTTT. This encodes CARSSLANTGELFF.

Comment on this clonotype: A single base separates this from a much larger clone, so it may be a read error. CDR3 bases: TGCGCCAGCGCAGGAAGCGGGAGGTATACTTTT. Its protein product is CASAGSGRYTF. The gene calls are TRBV4-1 and TRBJ2-3; 9 bases agree with TRBD2. CDR3 length equals 11 residues. CDR1 MGHRA and CDR2 YSYEKL come from the germline V gene.

This clonotype was recorded at least ten times. The chain carries TRBV7-3 and TRBJ1-5; no reliable D call. The CDR3 spans 15 residues. V lost 0 bases to trimming and J lost 6 bases, with 12 bases between them. Germline V gene lookup returns CDR1 SGHTA and CDR2 FQGTGA. In DNA form, the CDR3 reads TGTGCCAGCAGCTTAACGGGTCAGCCGGGTCAGCCCCAGCATTTT. Its protein is CASSLTGQPGQPQHF.

Concerning this clonotype itself: A clone one base away is much larger, so this may be a read error. The V gene is TRBV29-1, the J gene TRBJ2-7, with D perhaps given as TRBD1 or TRBD2 (5 bases each). CDR3 size: 13 residues. The V gene's germline CDR1 is SQVTM and CDR2 ANQGSEA. The CDR3 loop reads CSARETRDYEEYF. The CDR3 nucleotides read TGCAGCGCCAGGGAGACTCGCGACTACGAGGAGTACTTC.

As concerns this clonotype: One junction end does not reproduce the germline sequence, and a read error may be involved. V usage is TRBV11-2 and J usage is TRBJ2-7; D is unclear. CDR3 length: 12 amino acids. Germline values: CDR1 SGHAT, CDR2 FQNNGV. The CDR3 nucleotides are TGTGCCAGCAGCCACAGTAGACGCGAGCACTACTTC. Amino acid sequence: CASSHSRREHYF. The variable domain in full, with the rest retrieved from reference TRBV11-2 and TRBJ2-7, is EAGVAQSPRYKIIEKRQSVAFWCNPISGHATLYWYQQILGQGPKLLIQFQNNGVVDDSQLPKDRFSAERLKGVDSTLKIQPAKLEDSAVYLCASSHSRREHYFGPGTRLTVT.

As to this clonotype: Since a much larger clone is just one base distant, this may be a read error. The V gene is TRBV14, the J gene TRBJ2-7; tentative D call: TRBD1 (5 bases). The CDR3 has 13 amino acids. The germline V gene has CDR1 SGHDN and CDR2 FVKESK. Trimming shortened V by 0 bases and J by 9 bases, and 12 bases separated the two germline ends. CDR3 amino acids: CASSQDQGRMQYF. The CDR3 nucleotides read TGTGCCAGCAGCCAAGACCAGGGAAGGATGCAGTACTTC.

The V gene is TRBV7-2, the J gene TRBJ2-1; D remains ambiguous. Germline V lookup: CDR1 SGHTA, CDR2 FQGNSA. The CDR3 has 13 amino acids. Trimming cost V 2 bases and J 10 bases, with 12 bases left between them. CDR3 protein: CASSLQLRVEQFF. As DNA, the CDR3 is TGTGCCAGCAGCTTACAACTCCGGGTAGAGCAGTTCTTC.

A word on this clonotype: Relative to the germline gene, one junction end is altered; a read error may explain this. The chain recombines TRBV14 with TRBJ1-1; D remains ambiguous. The germline CDR1 and CDR2 sequences are SGHDN and FVKESK. The CDR3 is made up of 14 amino acids. CDR3 DNA: TGTGTCAGCAGCCAAGAGCGGTCGTGGGCTGAAGCTTTCTTT. The encoded protein is CVSSQERSWAEAFF.

This clonotype was observed a handful of times. The chain has TRBV11-2 and TRBJ2-7; 11 nucleotides line up with TRBD2. This CDR3 contains 14 residues. Germline trimming cut 2 bases from V and 7 bases from J; bases unmatched to any gene: 4. Germline values: CDR1 SGHAT, CDR2 FQNNGV. The CDR3 here is CASSLTSGSGEQYF. CDR3 nucleotide sequence: TGTGCCAGCAGCTTAACTAGCGGGAGTGGTGAGCAGTACTTC.

The chain has TRBV28 and TRBJ2-3; D not resolved. In germline, CDR1 is MDHEN, CDR2 SYDVKM. The CDR3 covers 12 residues. The chain's CDR3 is CVSSFSRDTQYF. The CDR3 coding sequence is TGTGTCAGTAGTTTTTCTAGAGATACGCAGTATTTT.

About this clonotype: Since a much larger clone is just one base distant, this may be a read error. The rearrangement links TRBV12-3 or TRBV12-4 to TRBJ1-1; D possibly corresponds to TRBD1 (6 bases). Trimming pared 2 bases from V and 1 base from J, leaving 11 bases between. The CDR3 has 15 residues. The CDR3 nucleotides are TGTGCCAGCAGTTTAATAGACAGGAGGAACACTGAAGCTTTCTTT. Residues: CASSLIDRRNTEAFF.